The 28 T cell receptor beta chains in this list originate from one sample, sequenced in a study of T cell responses to AZD1222 COVID-19 vaccine. TCRdb's copy holds only in-frame clones and misses some; the assay was immunoSEQ multiplex PCR. Of over 95,000 clones in the sample, roughly 86% are singletons; the top ten hold about 17%. The starting material was peripheral blood, obtained 28 days after the second AZD1222 dose. Every receptor here comes from an adult who received the AZD1222 COVID-19 vaccine.

This clone was observed a few times. The gene calls are TRBV19 and TRBJ1-6, with a tentative D call TRBD1 (6 bases). CDR3 size: 19 residues. Germline V lookup: CDR1 LNHDA, CDR2 SQIVND (reference sequence). The ends were cut back, 3 bases at V and 0 bases at J, with 18 bases in the middle. In DNA, the CDR3 is TGTGCCAGTAGTATGGCGGCCGTGGACAGCAGCTCCTATAATTCACCCCTCCACTTT. It translates to CASSMAAVDSSSYNSPLHF.

This clone has more than one count but fewer than ten. The chain recombines TRBV4-1 with TRBJ2-5, with 8 bases identical to TRBD1. J lost 4 bases, V lost 4 bases, and 11 bases had no gene match. CDR1 and CDR2 from the germline V gene are MGHRA and YSYEKL. The length of the CDR3 is 16 residues. CDR3 sequence: CASSPTGGSSAETQYF. The DNA for the CDR3 is TGCGCCAGCAGCCCTACAGGGGGATCCTCTGCAGAGACCCAGTACTTC.

The chain couples TRBV9 to TRBJ2-5; maybe TRBD2 (6 bases). Germline CDR1 is SGDLS and CDR2 is YYNGEE. With 2 bases removed from V and 1 base from J, the gap between germline ends came to 12 bases. CDR3 length: 15 residues. The CDR3 spells CASSVAGRVQETQYF. DNA of the CDR3: TGTGCCAGCAGCGTTGCGGGGCGGGTCCAAGAGACCCAGTACTTC. Variable domain in full (rest from reference TRBV9 and TRBJ2-5): DSGVTQTPKHLITATGQRVTLRCSPRSGDLSVYWYQQSLDQGLQFLIQYYNGEERAKGNILERFSAQQFPDLHSELNLSSLELGDSALYFCASSVAGRVQETQYFGPGTRLLVL.

J is TRBJ2-3 and V is TRBV28; 7 bases map to TRBD1. The CDR3 loop spans 14 amino acids. CDR1 and CDR2 from the germline V gene are MDHEN and SYDVKM. The V segment lost 8 bases and the J segment 3 bases; nucleotides outside the gene matches: 8. CDR3 region: CASRAGGRTDTQYF. In DNA form, the CDR3 reads TGTGCCAGCCGGGCAGGGGGAAGGACAGATACGCAGTATTTT.

By sample share, this clone is medium-sized. The chain combines TRBV9 with TRBJ2-1; perhaps TRBD2 as D (6 bases). This CDR3 spans 14 amino acids. Germline V gene lookup returns CDR1 SGDLS and CDR2 YYNGEE. V lost 0 bases and J 8 bases, leaving 12 bases between the germline ends. The CDR3 is CASSVAGESYEQFF. Written as DNA, the CDR3 is TGTGCCAGCAGCGTAGCGGGAGAAAGTTATGAGCAGTTCTTC.

The J gene is TRBJ2-5, the V gene TRBV11-2; D might be TRBD1 or TRBD2, each matching 6 bases. The germline CDR1 and CDR2 sequences are SGHAT and FQNNGV. V dropped 5 bases and J dropped 5 bases, with 15 bases sitting between them. The CDR3 is made up of 14 amino acids. This chain's CDR3 is CASSQEGVLETQYF. As DNA, the CDR3 is TGTGCCAGCAGCCAGGAGGGGGTATTGGAGACCCAGTACTTC.

The V call is TRBV5-5, the J call TRBJ2-7, with 8 nucleotides matching TRBD1. The germline V gene has CDR1 SGHKS and CDR2 YYEKEE (reference sequence). This CDR3 region has 14 residues. V shed 3 bases, J shed 5 bases, and the junction held 7 bases outside the gene matches. CDR3 nucleotides: TGTGCCAGCAGCTCCGGGACAGGTATTAACGAGCAGTACTTC. Translated, it gives CASSSGTGINEQYF.

Comment on this clone: A read error may produce the germline difference seen at one junction end. J is TRBJ2-7 and V is TRBV5-1, with a weak D call TRBD1 (6 bases). CDR3 length: 16 amino acids. Germline-derived CDR1 and CDR2 are SGHRS and YFSETQ. The CDR3 DNA reads TGCGCCAGCAGCGCCTTACAACAGGGTATCTCCCACGAGCAGTACTTC. It encodes CASSALQQGISHEQYF.

The chain joins TRBV4-1 to TRBJ2-7; no clear D gene. From germline, CDR1 is MGHRA and CDR2 YSYEKL. V was clipped by 0 bases and J by 5 bases, with 8 bases between them. The CDR3 length is 13 residues. The CDR3 is CASSQDPGHEQYF. The CDR3 DNA reads as TGCGCCAGCAGCCAAGATCCGGGCCACGAGCAGTACTTC.

The V gene is TRBV4-1, the J gene TRBJ2-5; no clear D gene. Germline CDR1 is MGHRA and CDR2 is YSYEKL. The V end lost 1 base, the J end lost 5 bases, and 17 bases lay between the germline ends. The CDR3 is 16 residues long. The CDR3 here is CASSQAQNENIETQYF. The CDR3 DNA is TGCGCCAGCAGCCAAGCCCAGAACGAGAACATTGAGACCCAGTACTTC.

The CDR3 region is CASSSMASSGEQYF. The CDR3, as DNA: TGTGCCAGCAGCTCCATGGCCTCTTCTGGAGAGCAGTACTTC. The rearrangement joins TRBV7-9 to TRBJ2-7; D not resolved. V was shortened by 4 bases and J by 7 bases, with 17 bases between the two germline ends. Germline CDR1 and CDR2: SEHNR and FQNEAQ (reference sequence). This CDR3 region has 14 residues.

The chain is built from TRBV30 and TRBJ2-7, with D possibly called TRBD1 or TRBD2 (5 bases each). The length of the CDR3 is 16 residues. V gave up 2 bases and J gave up 4 bases, with 21 bases separating them. Germline-derived CDR1 and CDR2 are GTSNPN and SVGIG (reference sequence). The CDR3, as DNA: TGTGCCTGGAGTCTGGGGCGGGCTAGGGACCAGTACGAGCAGTACTTC. It specifies CAWSLGRARDQYEQYF.

This clone has just a few counts. This rearrangement joins TRBV11-2 to TRBJ2-7; 9 nucleotides match TRBD2. The V gene end was trimmed by 1 base and the J gene end by 4 bases; junction bases not matched to a gene: 5. CDR3 length: 15 residues. Looked up from germline, CDR1 is SGHAT and CDR2 is FQNNGV. CDR3 sequence reads: CASSLGGGRVYEQYF. The DNA of the CDR3 is TGTGCCAGCAGCTTAGGGGGCGGGAGGGTATACGAGCAGTACTTC. Full variable domain (missing parts from reference TRBV11-2 and TRBJ2-7): EAGVAQSPRYKIIEKRQSVAFWCNPISGHATLYWYQQILGQGPKLLIQFQNNGVVDDSQLPKDRFSAERLKGVDSTLKIQPAKLEDSAVYLCASSLGGGRVYEQYFGPGTRLTVT.

This sequence joins TRBV28 and TRBJ2-7, with D tentatively TRBD1 or TRBD2 (7 bases each). Germline assignment: CDR1 MDHEN and CDR2 SYDVKM. The CDR3 sequence is 14 residues long. The V and J ends lost 10 bases and 4 bases respectively, with 20 bases between them. The CDR3: CATQRQGGTYEQYF. CDR3 sequence (DNA): TGTGCCACCCAGAGGCAGGGGGGGACTTACGAGCAGTACTTC.

V is TRBV21-1 and J is TRBJ1-2; whether TRBD1, the table's D call, matches the DNA was not checked. TRBV21-1 is marked as a pseudogene. CDR3 length equals 15 residues. The CDR3 nucleotides are TGTGCCAGCAGCGCCAGGACAGGGGGGGACTATGGCTACACCTTC. Its translation is CASSARTGGDYGYTF.

The chain is built from TRBV12-5 and TRBJ2-1; D gene unclear. Trimming shortened V by 2 bases and J by 7 bases, and 12 bases separated the two germline ends. Germline loops: CDR1 LGHNT, CDR2 FRNRAP. The CDR3 is 14 residues long. The CDR3 is CASGLSALGNEQFF. CDR3 sequence (DNA): TGTGCTAGTGGTTTGTCCGCCCTCGGGAATGAGCAGTTCTTC.

V usage is TRBV5-6 and J usage is TRBJ2-1; TRBD2 might be the D (5 bases). CDR1 SGHDT and CDR2 YYEEEE come from the germline V gene. CDR3 length equals 11 residues. Trimming cost V 5 bases and J 9 bases, with 9 bases left between them. This CDR3 reads CASSYGSEQFF. CDR3 sequence (DNA): TGTGCCAGCAGTTATGGGAGTGAGCAGTTCTTC.

The rearrangement joins TRBV27 to TRBJ1-6, with 9 nucleotides matching TRBD1. The CDR3 extends over 17 amino acids. Germline lookup yields CDR1 MNHEY and CDR2 SMNVEV (reference sequence). The trim removed 6 bases at V and 7 bases at J, leaving 13 bases unmatched. The CDR3 protein is CASRPENRGRRNSPLHF. CDR3 bases: TGTGCCAGCAGACCTGAAAACAGGGGGCGTAGAAATTCACCCCTCCACTTT.

With regard to this clone: At the DNA level, this CDR3 is encoded by other sequences in the same sample as well. The V gene is TRBV5-1, the J gene TRBJ1-5; D gene ambiguous. Trimming took 0 bases from V and 5 from J, leaving 12 bases between them. Germline V lookup: CDR1 SGHRS, CDR2 YFSETQ. There are 15 residues in the CDR3. CDR3 protein: CASSLDGGEYQPQHF. The CDR3 bases are TGCGCCAGCAGCTTGGATGGTGGGGAGTATCAGCCCCAGCATTTT.

This clone was seen a single time. This chain uses TRBV19 with TRBJ1-2; possibly TRBD1 for D (5 bases). Deletions cut 5 bases from V and 8 bases from J, with 12 bases between. Per the germline V gene, CDR1 is LNHDA and CDR2 is SQIVND (reference sequence). The CDR3 extends over 12 amino acids. For the CDR3, the DNA is TGTGCCAGTAGTTTCCGACAGAGAGGCTACACCTTC. Encoded protein: CASSFRQRGYTF.

In the case of this clone: The same CDR3 can be traced to other DNA sequences in this sample. The V call is TRBV18, the J call TRBJ1-2; D possibly corresponds to TRBD1 (5 bases). The ends were cut back, 2 bases at V and 4 bases at J, with 11 bases in the middle. The CDR3 loop spans 14 amino acids. CDR1 KGHSH and CDR2 LQKENI come from the germline V gene. The DNA for the CDR3 is TGTGCCAGCTCACCATCGGGGGTCGGCTATGGCTACACCTTC. It specifies CASSPSGVGYGYTF.

The V and J genes are TRBV5-6 and TRBJ2-1; TRBD2 agrees at 13 bases. This CDR3 is 17 amino acids long. With 4 bases clipped from V and 0 bases from J, the junction kept 4 bases outside the gene matches. Germline CDR1 reads SGHDT; CDR2 reads YYEEEE. CDR3 sequence reads: CASSPWTSGSSYNEQFF. For the CDR3, the DNA is TGTGCCAGCAGCCCTTGGACTAGCGGGAGCTCCTACAATGAGCAGTTCTTC. The entire variable domain, with the rest obtained from reference TRBV5-6 and TRBJ2-1, is as follows: DAGVTQSPTHLIKTRGQQVTLRCSPKSGHDTVSWYQQALGQGPQFIFQYYEEEERQRGNFPDRFSGHQFPNYSSELNVNALLLGDSALYLCASSPWTSGSSYNEQFFGPGTRLTVL.

The rearrangement links TRBV3-1 (or the pseudogene TRBV3-2) to TRBJ2-7; 9 positions agree with TRBD2. The germline CDR1 and CDR2 sequences are LGHDT and YNNKEL (reference sequence). This CDR3 is built from 17 residues. V was pared by 7 bases and J by 4 bases, with 17 bases of the junction left unmatched. The CDR3 loop is CASTSRRLAGRRYEQYF. The CDR3 bases are TGTGCCAGCACCTCACGGCGGCTAGCGGGACGCCGGTACGAGCAGTACTTC.

This clone came up a few times. The rearrangement joins TRBV27 to TRBJ2-5, with D perhaps TRBD1 (6 bases). From germline, CDR1 is MNHEY and CDR2 SMNVEV (reference sequence). The CDR3 consists of 12 residues. CDR3 in amino acids: CGRTESEETQYF. The CDR3 nucleotides are TGTGGCAGGACAGAAAGCGAAGAGACCCAGTACTTC.

The rearrangement links TRBV7-3 to TRBJ1-2, with 7 bases matching TRBD1. The CDR3 loop spans 15 amino acids. Germline V lookup: CDR1 SGHTA, CDR2 FQGTGA. Unmatched junction bases numbered 14, after V lost 6 bases and J lost 7 bases. CDR3: CASSSGQGDMGGYTF. The CDR3 DNA sequence: TGTGCCAGCAGTTCAGGGCAGGGGGACATGGGTGGCTACACCTTC.

V and J are TRBV5-8 and TRBJ2-7, with a tentative D call TRBD2 (5 bases). V lost 5 bases to trimming and J lost 3 bases, with 12 bases between them. The CDR3 loop spans 13 amino acids. Germline V gene data show CDR1 as SGHTS and CDR2 as YDEGEE. CDR3 DNA: TGTGCCAGCAGAACGGGGATACACTACGAGCAGTACTTC. Protein product: CASRTGIHYEQYF.

This chain's CDR3 is CASSPFSVLGGDEQYF. DNA for the CDR3: TGCGCCAGCAGCCCCTTTTCTGTGCTAGGGGGCGACGAGCAGTACTTC. The V call is TRBV5-1, the J call TRBJ2-7; the match to TRBD1 covers 7 bases. The germline V gene has CDR1 SGHRS and CDR2 YFSETQ. The CDR3 consists of 16 residues. V trimming: 4 bases; J trimming: 5 bases; junction bases outside the gene matches: 15.

The chain employs TRBV6-5 and TRBJ1-1; no clear D. The length of the CDR3 is 15 residues. V was cut by 0 bases and J by 0 bases, with 8 bases left in between. CDR1 and CDR2 (germline): MNHEY, SVGAGI. Here the CDR3 DNA reads TGTGCCAGCAGTTACTCGCGTGGGATGAACACTGAAGCTTTCTTT. It translates to CASSYSRGMNTEAFF.